The clone carrying this TCR beta chain occurred a few times. Its cognate antigen is unknown. The data are from a study of T cell repertoires in cytomegalovirus infection. CDR1 is ENHRY, CDR2 SYGVKD, per germline. CDR3 size: 16 residues. After removal of 7 bases from V and 6 bases from J, the junction contained 15 bases not matched to a gene. TCRdb processed the reads anew with MiXCR; each CDR3 protein has one entry. Of about 130,000 distinct CDR3 sequences in the sample, roughly a quarter are singletons; the top ten hold 30% to 40%. The sample taken for sequencing was PBMCs, sequenced either directly or after in vitro stimulation (not recorded which). The chain employs TRBV10-3 and TRBJ2-1, with 7 bases that match TRBD2. The origin of this receptor is a human donor in good health (CMV status not recorded). Some clones in this sample may be carry-over from other donors' samples. In nucleotides, the CDR3 is TGTGCCATCAAGGGGACTAATCGTGCGTCGGGCAATGAGCAGTTCTTC. Its translation is CAIKGTNRASGNEQFF.